Listed below are T cell receptor beta chains from one sample, sequenced in a study of cytotoxic CD8 clonotypes in ibrutinib-treated CLL. Libraries were prepared by immunoSEQ multiplex PCR; TCRdb keeps only in-frame clonotypes and omits some of them. This sample has over 95,000 clones, with about 53% found just once. The specimen was PBMCs, collected after 24 months of ibrutinib treatment. Every receptor here comes from a human donor with chronic lymphocytic leukemia. Both conserved end residues are part of each CDR3. The D gene is left open where the match is weak. Clone size is given for some rows only: seen once, a few or many times, or a class if the clone is expanded.

d_call j_call clone_size v_call cdr3_nt cdr3_aa
TRBD2 TRBJ2-7 - TRBV5-1 TGCGCCAGCAGCTTGGACGGGGGGGCGTACGAGCAGTACTTC CASSLDGGAYEQYF
- TRBJ1-6 - TRBV6-5 TGTGCCAGCAGTCACCGAGGAGAAAGGGGTTCACCCCTCCACTTT CASSHRGERGSPLHF
- TRBJ1-5 few TRBV6-6 TGTGCCACCCAGCCCAGGGTTGATCAGCCCCAGCATTTT CATQPRVDQPQHF
- TRBJ1-5 - TRBV25-1 TGTGCCAGCAGTGTAAGTCAGCTGGATCAGCCCCAGCATTTT CASSVSQLDQPQHF
- TRBJ1-2 - TRBV5-1 TGCGCCAGCAGCTTGAGGGAGAACAACTATGGCTACACCTTC CASSLRENNYGYTF
- TRBJ2-1 - TRBV13 TGTGCCAGCAGCTTAGGCCACAGGGAGACTTACAATGAGCAGTTCTTC CASSLGHRETYNEQFF
- TRBJ2-1 - TRBV7-8 TGTGCCAGCAGCTGGATAGGTGAGCAGTTCTTC CASSWIGEQFF
- TRBJ2-5 - TRBV9 TGTGCCAGCAGCGCCCGAAAGCAAGAGACCCAGTACTTC CASSARKQETQYF
- TRBJ1-2 - TRBV29-1 TGCAGCGTTGAAGGGGAGAACTCATATGGCTACACCTTC CSVEGENSYGYTF
- TRBJ1-2 few TRBV5-1 TGCGCCAGCAGCCGCGGACAGCCACTTTTCTATGGCTACACCTTC CASSRGQPLFYGYTF
TRBD1 TRBJ1-2 - TRBV6-5 TGTGCCAGCAGTTCAAACCGACAGGGAGGCTATGGCTACACCTTC CASSSNRQGGYGYTF
TRBD2 TRBJ2-1 - TRBV10-3 TGTGCCATCAGCGATGTGACCGGGACTAGCAAGGATGAGCAGTTCTTC CAISDVTGTSKDEQFF
- TRBJ1-4 - TRBV25-1 TGTGCCAGCAGTGAATCCGATGAGGCAACTAATGAAAAACTGTTTTTT CASSESDEATNEKLFF
TRBD2 TRBJ2-5 - TRBV18 TGTGCCAGCTCACCCTTGGGACTAGCGGAGACCCAGTACTTC CASSPLGLAETQYF
TRBD1 TRBJ2-5 - TRBV18 TGTGCCAGCTCACCTAGGACAGGCCAAGAGACCCAGTACTTC CASSPRTGQETQYF
- TRBJ2-4 - TRBV7-1 TGTGCCAGCAGCTTAGAGCCCCGCTTTGAGAACATTCAGTACTTC CASSLEPRFENIQYF
TRBD1 TRBJ2-7 - TRBV28 TGTGCCAGCAGAGGTACCAGGACAGGGAATAGATACTCCTACGAGCAGTACTTC CASRGTRTGNRYSYEQYF
- TRBJ1-5 - TRBV25-1 TGTGCCAGCAGTGATTTGAGAAGCAATCAGCCCCAGCATTTT CASSDLRSNQPQHF
- TRBJ2-1 - TRBV27 TGTGCCAGCAGTATCACACCGGGACCCAGGGAGCAGTTCTTC CASSITPGPREQFF
- TRBJ2-7 - TRBV6-5 TGTGCCAGTCGGAGGGGACAGCAGTCCTACGAGCAGTACTTC CASRRGQQSYEQYF
- TRBJ1-2 - TRBV21-1 TGTGCCAGCAGCAAAGGAGGGAACCCTAGGGGCTACACCTTC CASSKGGNPRGYTF
TRBD2 TRBJ2-3 - TRBV29-1 TGCAGCGCAACTAGCGGGGGGACCCCAGATACGCAGTATTTT CSATSGGTPDTQYF
- TRBJ1-6 few TRBV6-1 TGTGCCACCCCCCGGGGAGGACCCCTCCACTTT CATPRGGPLHF
- TRBJ1-6 few TRBV27 TGTGCCAGCAGCTCGGCGGGGTGGACGCCCCTCCACTTT CASSSAGWTPLHF
TRBD1 TRBJ1-5 - TRBV7-2 TGTGCCAGCAAGGGACAGGGGGACCAGCCCCAGCATTTT CASKGQGDQPQHF
- TRBJ2-2 - TRBV7-3 TGTGCCAGCAGCCGTGGGGCGGGTTCCGGGGAGCTGTTTTTT CASSRGAGSGELFF
- TRBJ2-7 - TRBV7-6 TGTGCCAGCAGCAGGCAAAGACAAGACGAGCAGTACTTC CASSRQRQDEQYF
- TRBJ1-5 few TRBV27 TGTGCCATCCTAGGGGCGCCAAGTCAGCCCCAGCATTTT CAILGAPSQPQHF
- TRBJ2-7 few TRBV25-1 TGTGCCAGCAGTGACAATACCCGGGACACTAACTACGAGCAGTACTTC CASSDNTRDTNYEQYF
TRBD1 TRBJ2-5 - TRBV5-1 TGCGCCAGCAGCTCTACCGGGACAGGGCAAAAGACCCAGTACTTC CASSSTGTGQKTQYF
TRBD2 TRBJ2-7 - TRBV29-1 TGCAGCGTTGTCCGCGGGGGATCCCACGAGCAGTACTTC CSVVRGGSHEQYF
TRBD1 TRBJ2-5 few TRBV29-1 TGCTCATACAGGGGGCTAAGTGAGACCCAGTACTTC CSYRGLSETQYF
- TRBJ2-2 - TRBV4-3 TGCGCCAGCAGCCAAGCAGGGGAGGCGGCCGGGGAGCTGTTTTTT CASSQAGEAAGELFF
TRBD1 TRBJ1-2 - TRBV5-6 TGTGCCAGCAGCCCGGACAGGGGGTATGGCTACACCTTC CASSPDRGYGYTF
TRBD1 TRBJ1-5 - TRBV12-5 TGTGCTAGTGGTTTGTACGGGGGGACAGGGGACAATAGCAATCAGCCCCAGCATTTT CASGLYGGTGDNSNQPQHF
- TRBJ1-6 - TRBV6-6 TGTGCCAGCAGGGGGACTCGGGGTAATTCACCCCTCCACTTT CASRGTRGNSPLHF
- TRBJ1-2 - TRBV11-3 TGTGCCAGCAGCTTAGATCAGGGGAAGGAAGGCTACACCTTC CASSLDQGKEGYTF
TRBD1 TRBJ2-7 few TRBV4-1 TGCGCCAGCAACCCGGGGGACAGGGCGAGAGGCGAGCAGTACTTC CASNPGDRARGEQYF
- TRBJ1-6 few TRBV7-2 TGTGCCAGCAGCTTAGTGGGGGTCGGATCACCCCTCCACTTT CASSLVGVGSPLHF
TRBD1 TRBJ2-5 once TRBV25-1 TGTGCCAGCAGTGAATATTTCAGGGGGCGGGAGACCCAGTACTTC CASSEYFRGRETQYF
- TRBJ2-2 many TRBV5-1 TGCGCCAGCAGCTTGGATGGCCGGAACACCGGGGAGCTGTTTTTT CASSLDGRNTGELFF
- TRBJ1-2 - TRBV6-1 TGTGCCAGCAGTGTGCAGGATAACGGCTATGGCTACACCTTC CASSVQDNGYGYTF
- TRBJ1-6 - TRBV6-5 TGTGCCAGCAGTTACTCAGGGTCCCATAGCCTTTCACCCCTCCACTTT CASSYSGSHSLSPLHF
- TRBJ1-4 - TRBV10-2 TGCGCCAGCAGTGAACTCAGATACAGAGAAGAAAAACTGTTTTTT CASSELRYREEKLFF
TRBD1 TRBJ1-5 - TRBV6-5 TGTGCCAGCAGGATGGACAGGAATAGCAATCAGCCCCAGCATTTT CASRMDRNSNQPQHF
TRBD1 TRBJ1-6 few TRBV6-6 TGTGCCAGCAGTGTAGCGGGACAGGGGGTTTCACCCCTCCACTTT CASSVAGQGVSPLHF
- TRBJ1-6 - TRBV6-5 TGTGCCAGCGCGGGGAGAAATTCACCCCTCCACTTT CASAGRNSPLHF
- TRBJ1-4 once TRBV6-6 TGTGCCAGCAGTTACTCGCAGGGGATAGATGAAAAACTGTTTTTT CASSYSQGIDEKLFF
- TRBJ1-2 few TRBV6-5 - CASSTSTGEYGYTF
- TRBJ1-4 - TRBV18 TGTGCCAGCTCCGCGACGAAACGGACAGCCGCAACTAATGAAAAACTGTTTTTT CASSATKRTAATNEKLFF
- TRBJ2-5 - TRBV30 TGTGCCTGGAGTGGCATGACGGGAAGAGGGACCCAGTACTTC CAWSGMTGRGTQYF
TRBD1 TRBJ1-2 - TRBV6-1 TGTGCCAGCAGTAGGGACAGCTTCTCCTATGGCTACACCTTC CASSRDSFSYGYTF
- TRBJ2-7 - TRBV19 TGTGCCAGTAGTACCGGCGGATCGCACTACGAGCAGTACTTC CASSTGGSHYEQYF